These 20 T cell receptor beta chains share one sample of origin, sequenced in a study of cytomegalovirus exposure and HLA in healthy donors. The data were produced by immunoSEQ multiplex PCR, yet TCRdb's version contains in-frame clones alone and is incomplete. This table has roughly 280,000 clones, 86% appearing once. Sequencing was performed on PBMCs. The receptor set was obtained from a woman under 30 in good health and CMV-seronegative.

The chain is built from TRBV5-4 and TRBJ2-3; 8 bases match TRBD1. Germline V gene sequence: CDR1 SGHNT, CDR2 YYREEE (reference sequence). This CDR3 contains 15 residues. Trimming cost V 5 bases and J 6 bases; bases outside gene matches: 11. CDR3 nucleotide sequence: TGTGCCAGCAGGTCGAGACAGGGGCTTATGGATACGCAGTATTTT. Residues: CASRSRQGLMDTQYF.

The chain has TRBV5-1 and TRBJ2-5; TRBD2 matches 12 bases. The CDR3 is 16 amino acids. Germline V gene data show CDR1 as SGHRS and CDR2 as YFSETQ. J was trimmed by 5 bases and V by 0 bases; bases with no gene match: 5. The chain's CDR3 is CASSLALAGGRETQYF. CDR3 bases: TGCGCCAGCAGCTTGGCTCTAGCGGGAGGGAGGGAGACCCAGTACTTC.

The chain has TRBV28 and TRBJ1-5; D is possibly TRBD1 (5 bases). This CDR3 comprises 15 residues. The V end lost 6 bases, the J end lost 6 bases, and 18 bases lay between the germline ends. Germline values: CDR1 MDHEN, CDR2 SYDVKM. The CDR3 coding sequence is TGTGCCAGCAGCCCCTGGGGAAGACAGATTCAGCCCCAGCATTTT. It is translated as CASSPWGRQIQPQHF. Combining the CDR3 with reference TRBV28 and TRBJ1-5 gives the whole variable domain DVKVTQSSRYLVKRTGEKVFLECVQDMDHENMFWYRQDPGLGLRLIYFSYDVKMKEKGDIPEGYSVSREKKERFSLILESASTNQTSMYLCASSPWGRQIQPQHFGDGTRLSIL.

The chain employs TRBV30 and TRBJ2-1, with D perhaps TRBD2 (5 bases). Per germline, CDR1 GTSNPN and CDR2 SVGIG (reference sequence). The CDR3 has 12 amino acids. Trimming removed 3 bases at V and 7 bases at J, with 10 bases between. The CDR3 DNA sequence: TGTGCCTGGAGCGGGCGGACTAATGAGCAGTTCTTC. As protein: CAWSGRTNEQFF. The full variable domain, rest sourced from reference TRBV30 and TRBJ2-1, is SQTIHQWPATLVQPVGSPLSLECTVEGTSNPNLYWYRQAAGRGLQLLFYSVGIGQISSEVPQNLSASRPQDRQFILSSKKLLLSDSGFYLCAWSGRTNEQFFGPGTRLTVL.

This chain connects TRBV6-1 to TRBJ1-5; D call uncertain. Germline CDR1 and CDR2: MNHNS and SASEGT. Deletions cut 2 bases from V and 4 bases from J, with 6 bases between. This CDR3 has 13 residues. This CDR3 reads CASSERENQPQHF. The DNA of the CDR3 is TGTGCCAGCAGTGAACGGGAAAATCAGCCCCAGCATTTT.

This chain joins TRBV19 and TRBJ2-1, with TRBD2 matching 7 bases. Germline CDR1 reads LNHDA; CDR2 reads SQIVND (reference sequence). The CDR3 is 14 amino acids. J gave up 8 bases and V 9 bases, and 13 bases lay outside the gene matches. The CDR3 coding sequence is TGTGCCAGCCTGGGAGCGGGACCTTATGATGAGCAGTTCTTC. It translates to CASLGAGPYDEQFF. Supplemented by reference TRBV19 and TRBJ2-1, the full variable domain reads DGGITQSPKYLFRKEGQNVTLSCEQNLNHDAMYWYRQDPGQGLRLIYYSQIVNDFQKGDIAEGYSVSREKKESFPLTVTSAQKNPTAFYLCASLGAGPYDEQFFGPGTRLTVL.

The table lists this clone with a count of one. V gene TRBV9 combines with J gene TRBJ2-1, with TRBD2 matching over 11 bases. The CDR3 runs 17 residues. Trimming took 3 bases from V and 3 from J; bases not matched to a gene: 8. Per the germline V gene, CDR1 is SGDLS and CDR2 is YYNGEE. The CDR3 DNA is TGTGCCAGCAGCGCCACCAACGGGACTAGCGGCTACAATGAGCAGTTCTTC. Its translation: CASSATNGTSGYNEQFF.

This clone is a singleton in its sample. This chain links TRBV5-1 with TRBJ1-1, with a possible D match to TRBD1 (6 bases). The germline CDR1 and CDR2 sequences are SGHRS and YFSETQ. The ends were cut back, 0 bases at V and 3 bases at J, with 15 bases in the middle. CDR3 length equals 16 residues. This CDR3 reads CASSLVGGALDTEAFF. For the CDR3, the DNA is TGCGCCAGCAGCTTGGTAGGGGGGGCTCTCGACACTGAAGCTTTCTTT.

About this clone: This CDR3 is also generated by other DNA sequences in the sample. The chain couples TRBV2 to TRBJ2-5, with a possible D match to TRBD1 (5 bases). CDR3 length: 14 amino acids. In germline, CDR1 is SNHLY, CDR2 FYNNEI. Deletions cut 2 bases from V and 2 bases from J, with 9 bases between. The CDR3 protein is CASSELTVQETQYF. The DNA of the CDR3 is TGTGCCAGCAGTGAATTGACAGTTCAAGAGACCCAGTACTTC.

V usage is TRBV28 and J usage is TRBJ2-1; maybe TRBD2 (6 bases). V was clipped by 6 bases and J by 5 bases, with 14 bases between them. The CDR3 is 14 amino acids. Germline loops: CDR1 MDHEN, CDR2 SYDVKM. CDR3: CASSPGTRDNEQFF. CDR3 sequence (DNA): TGTGCCAGCAGCCCCGGGACTCGAGACAATGAGCAGTTCTTC.

The chain joins TRBV19 to TRBJ1-6; D possibly corresponds to TRBD1 (5 bases). V was trimmed by 7 bases and J by 11 bases, leaving 15 bases between them. The CDR3 contains 13 residues. CDR1 and CDR2 (germline): LNHDA, SQIVND (reference sequence). The CDR3 sequence is CASKEGSGTPLHF. The CDR3 nucleotides read TGTGCCAGTAAGGAGGGGAGTGGAACACCCCTCCACTTT. Based on the CDR3 plus reference TRBV19 and TRBJ1-6, the full variable domain is DGGITQSPKYLFRKEGQNVTLSCEQNLNHDAMYWYRQDPGQGLRLIYYSQIVNDFQKGDIAEGYSVSREKKESFPLTVTSAQKNPTAFYLCASKEGSGTPLHFGNGTRLTVT.

As regards this clone: This sample includes further DNA sequences coding for the same CDR3. The genes are TRBV9 and TRBJ1-1; TRBD1 matches at 8 bases. The CDR3 has 14 residues. CDR1 SGDLS and CDR2 YYNGEE come from the germline V gene. V shed 2 bases, J shed 1 base, and the junction held 1 base outside the gene matches. CDR3 protein: CASSVDRGNTEAFF. The CDR3 DNA sequence: TGTGCCAGCAGCGTCGACAGGGGGAACACTGAAGCTTTCTTT.

The table lists this clone with a count of one. The rearrangement uses TRBV5-4 and TRBJ1-2, with D possibly being TRBD1 (6 bases). Trimming cost V 1 base and J 7 bases, with 14 bases left between them. Germline CDR1 reads SGHNT; CDR2 reads YYREEE (reference sequence). This CDR3 contains 14 residues. CDR3 sequence reads: CASSLYSQGAGYTF. In nucleotides, the CDR3 is TGTGCCAGCAGCTTGTACTCACAGGGTGCTGGCTACACCTTC.

The chain links TRBV4-3 to TRBJ2-5; 11 bases line up with TRBD2. The germline V gene has CDR1 LGHNA and CDR2 YSLEER. CDR3 size: 14 residues. V lost 4 bases and J lost 7; bases outside the gene matches: 5. The CDR3 DNA reads TGCGCCAGCAGCCCGGGACTAGCGGCCGGGACCCAGTACTTC. Encoded protein: CASSPGLAAGTQYF.

This clone showed up just a few times. This chain uses TRBV5-1 with TRBJ2-5; 7 nucleotides match TRBD1. This CDR3 spans 13 amino acids. V dropped 5 bases and J dropped 4; count of bases not matched to a gene: 5. CDR1 and CDR2 (germline): SGHRS, YFSETQ. CDR3 region: CASSRQGRETQYF. In nucleotides, the CDR3 is TGCGCCAGCAGTAGACAGGGACGAGAGACCCAGTACTTC.

The V gene is TRBV5-1, the J gene TRBJ2-6; 7 bases are a match to TRBD1. The CDR3 totals 16 residues. Losses at the gene ends were 3 bases for V and 2 bases for J; bases not matched to a gene: 5. Germline V CDR1 and CDR2: SGHRS, YFSETQ. The CDR3 sequence is CASSSTTGTGANVLTF. CDR3 in DNA: TGCGCCAGCAGCTCCACGACAGGGACTGGGGCCAACGTCCTGACTTTC.

The CDR3 here is CASSQGRGSSYEQYF. The DNA of the CDR3 is TGTGCCAGCAGCCAAGGACGGGGGAGCTCCTACGAGCAGTACTTC. The rearrangement joins TRBV14 to TRBJ2-7; weak D call: TRBD2 (6 bases). In germline, CDR1 is SGHDN, CDR2 FVKESK. The V gene lost 1 base and the J gene lost 0 bases, with 10 bases spanning the gap. The CDR3 is 15 residues long. Full variable domain (outside the CDR3, taken from reference TRBV14 and TRBJ2-7): EAGVTQFPSHSVIEKGQTVTLRCDPISGHDNLYWYRRVMGKEIKFLLHFVKESKQDESGMPNNRFLAERTGGTYSTLKVQPAELEDSGVYFCASSQGRGSSYEQYFGPGTRLTVT.

The gene calls are TRBV11-3 and TRBJ2-5; a possible D gene is TRBD2 (6 bases). CDR3 size: 15 residues. V was pared by 1 base and J by 4 bases, with 13 bases between. Germline CDR1 SGHNT, CDR2 YENEEA. CDR3 loop: CASSLAREWGETQYF. CDR3 sequence (DNA): TGTGCCAGCAGCTTAGCACGGGAGTGGGGAGAGACCCAGTACTTC.

The chain employs TRBV7-2 and TRBJ2-7; 9 bases are shared with TRBD1. The CDR3 is made up of 14 amino acids. J lost 1 base, V lost 4 bases, and 2 bases had no gene match. From germline, CDR1 is SGHTA and CDR2 FQGNSA. The CDR3 loop reads CASSYGTGSYEQYF. The CDR3, as DNA: TGTGCCAGCAGCTACGGGACAGGGTCCTACGAGCAGTACTTC.

This clone was recorded a few times. The CDR3 DNA is TGTGCCAGCAGACCGGGCCCCGGGGATTCACCCCTCCACTTT. This codes for CASRPGPGDSPLHF. The V call is TRBV6-1, the J call TRBJ1-6; no firm D call. Germline V lookup: CDR1 MNHNS, CDR2 SASEGT. The V end lost 6 bases, the J end lost 8 bases, and 14 bases lay between the germline ends. This CDR3 region has 14 residues.